The 14 T cell receptor beta chains given below trace back to one sample, sequenced in a study of T cells in Graves' hyperthyroidism and ophthalmopathy (dated by TCRdb to about 2019). Libraries came from multiplex PCR. Sequencing instrument: Illumina HiSeq 2000. The TCR beta CDR3 regions were amplified from the RNA transcripts. A first-round RT-PCR of the TCR CDR3 used the HTBI primer set with the Qiagen OneStep RT-PCR kit. Using fastp trimming at Q25 and MiXCR clonotype assembly, TCRdb reanalyzed the public sequencing data and kept in-frame beta chains. Rows with one shared CDR3 protein collapse into an entry with the most common genes and DNA. For this sample the table gives around 300,000 distinct CDR3 sequences, of which roughly 13% were detected only once. More than 7.5% of the sample goes to the ten largest clones. The sample was blood. These receptors were taken from a woman in her thirties with Graves' hyperthyroidism that later progressed to Graves' ophthalmopathy.

There are a few counts of this clonotype. With a much larger clone just one base away, this may be a read error. The J gene is TRBJ2-1, the V gene TRBV3-1, with a weak D call TRBD2 (7 bases). CDR3 length: 17 residues. Deletions cut 1 base from V and 6 bases from J, with 19 bases between. CDR1 and CDR2 from the germline V gene are LGHDT and YNNKEL (reference sequence). The chain's CDR3 is CASSQGSLAEGGNEQFF. CDR3 nucleotide sequence: TGTGCCAGCAGCCAAGGGTCCCTAGCGGAAGGGGGCAATGAGCAGTTCTTC.

This clonotype was counted a few times. The chain has TRBV7-9 and TRBJ1-1, with D maybe TRBD1 (5 bases). CDR1 SEHNR and CDR2 FQNEAQ come from the germline V gene (reference sequence). Trimming cost V 5 bases and J 0 bases, with 13 bases left between them. The CDR3 extends over 15 amino acids. The CDR3 DNA sequence: TGTGCCAGCAGCCGGGACCGGGGCGTGAACACTGAAGCTTTCTTT. The encoded protein is CASSRDRGVNTEAFF. The complete variable domain, with remaining parts taken from reference TRBV7-9 and TRBJ1-1, reads DTGVSQNPRHKITKRGQNVTFRCDPISEHNRLYWYRQTLGQGPEFLTYFQNEAQLEKSRLLSDRFSAERPKGSFSTLEIQRTEQGDSAMYLCASSRDRGVNTEAFFGQGTRLTVV.

This clonotype showed up many times. The rearrangement joins TRBV9 to TRBJ1-4; the D gene is possibly TRBD1 (5 bases). CDR3 length equals 15 residues. V was cut by 1 base and J by 0 bases, with 7 bases left in between. In germline, CDR1 is SGDLS, CDR2 YYNGEE. CDR3 bases: TGTGCCAGCAGCGTACAGGGCGCAACTAATGAAAAACTGTTTTTT. This gives the protein CASSVQGATNEKLFF.

This clonotype was seen many times. CDR3 residues: CASSPRASGRTYNEQFF. CDR3 bases: TGTGCCAGCAGCCCCAGGGCTAGCGGGAGAACCTACAATGAGCAGTTCTTC. The chain employs TRBV7-9 and TRBJ2-1, with 10 bases identical to TRBD2. The germline V gene has CDR1 SEHNR and CDR2 FQNEAQ (reference sequence). The V gene end was trimmed by 5 bases and the J gene end by 2 bases; junction bases not matched to a gene: 9. CDR3 length: 17 residues.

This clonotype was found many times. The J gene is TRBJ2-1, the V gene TRBV7-3, with 8 bases aligning to TRBD2. The V gene end was trimmed by 4 bases and the J gene end by 8 bases; junction bases not matched to a gene: 1. In germline, CDR1 is SGHTA, CDR2 FQGTGA. This CDR3 region has 12 residues. CDR3 sequence reads: CASSYGGDEQFF. The CDR3 bases are TGTGCCAGCAGCTACGGGGGGGATGAGCAGTTCTTC.

The V and J genes are TRBV6-1 and TRBJ1-2, with D uncertain. V was clipped by 4 bases and J by 1 base, with 7 bases between them. This CDR3 contains 13 residues. Germline assignment: CDR1 MNHNS and CDR2 SASEGT. In nucleotides, the CDR3 is TGTGCCAGCAGTGGAGAAGTTAACTATGGCTACACCTTC. It codes for CASSGEVNYGYTF.

V usage is TRBV7-2 and J usage is TRBJ2-4; D is ambiguous. The CDR3 spans 17 residues. CDR1 SGHTA and CDR2 FQGNSA come from the germline V gene. V shed 4 bases and J shed 1 base, with 17 bases lying between them. The CDR3 loop reads CASSSDTFVAAKNIQYF. CDR3 in DNA: TGTGCCAGCAGCTCAGACACCTTTGTTGCCGCCAAAAACATTCAGTACTTC.

This clonotype was detected ten times or more. This chain uses TRBV7-2 with TRBJ2-3; 10 bases match TRBD2. Germline-derived CDR1 and CDR2 are SGHTA and FQGNSA. The V segment lost 5 bases and the J segment 8 bases; nucleotides outside the gene matches: 10. CDR3 length: 15 residues. This CDR3 is CASSLGTSAKVTQYF. The CDR3 DNA sequence: TGTGCCAGCAGCCTCGGGACTAGCGCTAAGGTTACGCAGTATTTT.

This clonotype showed up many times. The chain joins TRBV19 to TRBJ1-6; 7 bases agree with TRBD1. Germline V CDR1 and CDR2: LNHDA, SQIVND (reference sequence). V was clipped by 4 bases and J by 7 bases; unmatched bases: 4. The CDR3 covers 14 residues. CDR3 residues: CASSTRQGNSPLHF. In DNA, the CDR3 is TGTGCCAGTAGTACTCGACAGGGAAATTCACCCCTCCACTTT.

This clonotype has at least ten counts. The gene calls are TRBV20-1 and TRBJ2-7; either TRBD1 or TRBD2 may fit D (5 bases each). The V end lost 4 bases, the J end lost 2 bases, and 15 bases lay between the germline ends. The germline CDR1 and CDR2 sequences are DFQATT and SNEGSKA (reference sequence). The CDR3 is 14 residues long. CDR3 sequence: CSAMPGTRTYEQYF. As DNA, the CDR3 is TGCAGTGCTATGCCCGGGACGCGTACCTACGAGCAGTACTTC.

This clonotype was seen many times. The CDR3 sequence is CASSPRSGPSTDTQYF. The DNA of the CDR3 is TGTGCCAGCAGCCCTAGAAGCGGGCCAAGCACAGATACGCAGTATTTT. The J gene is TRBJ2-3, the V gene TRBV13; TRBD2 might be the D (6 bases). CDR1 and CDR2 (germline): PRHDT, FYEKMQ (reference sequence). The CDR3 loop spans 16 amino acids. The ends were cut back, 5 bases at V and 0 bases at J, with 15 bases in the middle.

This clonotype was found many times. The V and J genes are TRBV4-3 and TRBJ1-5; no firm D call. The CDR3 is 14 residues long. Trimming took 0 bases from V and 2 from J, leaving 5 bases between them. The V gene's germline CDR1 is LGHNA and CDR2 YSLEER. The CDR3 nucleotides read TGCGCCAGCAGCCAAGATCGCGGCAATCAGCCCCAGCATTTT. Protein product: CASSQDRGNQPQHF.

There are many counts of this clonotype. The rearrangement uses TRBV19 and TRBJ1-1; D is undetermined. This CDR3 has 11 residues. CDR1 is LNHDA and CDR2 is SQIVND in the germline V gene (reference sequence). Trimming cost V 6 bases and J 5 bases, with 7 bases left between them. CDR3 loop: CASSGWTEAFF. In DNA, the CDR3 is TGTGCCAGTAGCGGATGGACTGAAGCTTTCTTT.

This clonotype came up many times. CDR3 DNA sequence: TGTGCCAGCAGCTTAGCCGAAAGCAGGGCGGAAAGAGACTACGAGCAGTACTTC. Translated: CASSLAESRAERDYEQYF. This chain links TRBV11-2 with TRBJ2-7, with D possibly TRBD1 on 5 matching bases. Trimming took off 1 base at V and 3 bases at J, with 22 bases between the two ends. This CDR3 is built from 18 residues. Germline V CDR1 and CDR2: SGHAT, FQNNGV.